Here is one T cell receptor beta chain with its context. What it binds is not known. TCRdb keeps only in-frame clones here, not all; method: immunoSEQ multiplex PCR. Altogether some 150,000 clones are present, 70% to 90% being singletons, with the ten largest covering about 3.2%. Unmatched junction bases numbered 5, after V lost 5 bases and J lost 8 bases. The V gene's germline CDR1 is SGHTA and CDR2 FQGNSA. The CDR3 is 13 amino acids. The sample comes from a study of T cell responses to AZD1222 COVID-19 vaccine. General observations from the study: Baseline serology detected seropositivity in only 5 to 7 AZD1222 recipients.

The specimen comprised peripheral blood, sampled on day 0 of MenACWY control vaccination. The chain combines TRBV7-2 with TRBJ1-2, with TRBD1 identical over 10 bases. The TCR sequence derives from an adult in good health. CDR3 in amino acids: CASSLTTGGGYTF. The CDR3, as DNA: TGTGCCAGCAGCCTAACGACAGGGGGCGGCTACACCTTC. Full variable domain (rest looked up from reference TRBV7-2 and TRBJ1-2): GAGVSQSPSNKVTEKGKDVELRCDPISGHTALYWYRQSLGQGLEFLIYFQGNSAPDKSGLPSDRFSAERTGGSVSTLTIQRTQQEDSAVYLCASSLTTGGGYTFGSGTRLTVV.